Listed below are T cell receptor beta chains from one sample, sequenced in a study of T cells after yellow fever vaccination. TCRdb re-analysed the 5' RACE reads in MiXCR, keeping a single row per CDR3 protein. The sample has 350,000 to 450,000 distinct CDR3 sequences, approximately 18% seen once. Source: PBMCs, taken before the yellow fever booster vaccination. The receptors stem from a young man who received the YFV17D yellow fever vaccine. The CDR3 runs from the conserved cysteine through the conserved F or W. Some rows have no size entry. The others give once, few or many, or a class for an expanded clone.

clone size: NA
V gene: TRBV5-1
J gene: TRBJ2-5
CDR3 protein: CASSLAGGGGVETQYF

clone size: NA
V gene: TRBV7-9
J gene: TRBJ2-3
CDR3 protein: CASSLEGAPDTQYF

clone size: NA
V gene: TRBV5-1
J gene: TRBJ2-2
CDR3 protein: CASSLVGGSNTGELFF

clone size: few
V gene: TRBV5-1
J gene: TRBJ1-4
CDR3 protein: CASSLESSNEKLFF

clone size: few
V gene: TRBV5-5
J gene: TRBJ2-2
CDR3 protein: CASSARGGGFTGELFF

clone size: few
V gene: TRBV5-1
J gene: TRBJ1-5
CDR3 protein: CASSLTGRQPQHF

clone size: NA
V gene: TRBV3-1
J gene: TRBJ1-5
CDR3 protein: CASSQERFGAQHF

clone size: few
V gene: TRBV28
J gene: TRBJ1-1
CDR3 protein: CASSPLGSGNTEAFF

clone size: few
V gene: TRBV19
J gene: TRBJ2-1
CDR3 protein: CASSGRAGTEQFF

clone size: NA
V gene: TRBV9
J gene: TRBJ2-1
CDR3 protein: CASSPLYRQGPGQGLLGEQFF

clone size: NA
V gene: TRBV7-9
J gene: TRBJ2-3
CDR3 protein: CASSLVSRGWSTDTQYF

clone size: NA
V gene: TRBV12-3/TRBV12-4
J gene: TRBJ1-2
CDR3 protein: CASSQGEGSGYTF

clone size: NA
V gene: TRBV20-1
J gene: TRBJ1-1
CDR3 protein: CSARDPWRGTEAFF

clone size: many
V gene: TRBV29-1
J gene: TRBJ2-1
CDR3 protein: CSVEDWSSGAGDEQFF

clone size: few
V gene: TRBV3-1
J gene: TRBJ2-2
CDR3 protein: CASSQGAGVTGELFF

clone size: few
V gene: TRBV6-4
J gene: TRBJ2-2
CDR3 protein: CASSLGQSTGELFF

clone size: NA
V gene: TRBV5-5
J gene: TRBJ2-2
CDR3 protein: CASSLVQGYTGELFF

clone size: NA
V gene: TRBV12-3/TRBV12-4
J gene: TRBJ2-3
CDR3 protein: CASNLLSGGMRDTQYF

clone size: few
V gene: TRBV4-3
J gene: TRBJ1-6
CDR3 protein: CASSQVRGSSSYNSPLHF